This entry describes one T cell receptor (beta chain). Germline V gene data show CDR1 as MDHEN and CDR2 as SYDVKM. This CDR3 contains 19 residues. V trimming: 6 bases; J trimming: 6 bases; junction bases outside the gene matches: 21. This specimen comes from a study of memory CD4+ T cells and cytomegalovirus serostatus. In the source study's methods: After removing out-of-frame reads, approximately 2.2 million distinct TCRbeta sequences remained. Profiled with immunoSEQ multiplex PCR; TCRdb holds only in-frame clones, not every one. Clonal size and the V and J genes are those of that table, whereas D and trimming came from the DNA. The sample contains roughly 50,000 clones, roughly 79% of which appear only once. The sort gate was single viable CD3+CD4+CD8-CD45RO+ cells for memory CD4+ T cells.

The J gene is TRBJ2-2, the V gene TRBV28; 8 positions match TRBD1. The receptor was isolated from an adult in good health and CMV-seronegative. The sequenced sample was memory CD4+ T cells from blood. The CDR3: CASSPGQGFIVNRAGELFF. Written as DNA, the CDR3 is TGTGCCAGCAGCCCCGGACAGGGTTTTATAGTAAATCGTGCCGGGGAGCTGTTTTTT. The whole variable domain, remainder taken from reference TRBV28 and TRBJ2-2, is DVKVTQSSRYLVKRTGEKVFLECVQDMDHENMFWYRQDPGLGLRLIYFSYDVKMKEKGDIPEGYSVSREKKERFSLILESASTNQTSMYLCASSPGQGFIVNRAGELFFGEGSRLTVL.